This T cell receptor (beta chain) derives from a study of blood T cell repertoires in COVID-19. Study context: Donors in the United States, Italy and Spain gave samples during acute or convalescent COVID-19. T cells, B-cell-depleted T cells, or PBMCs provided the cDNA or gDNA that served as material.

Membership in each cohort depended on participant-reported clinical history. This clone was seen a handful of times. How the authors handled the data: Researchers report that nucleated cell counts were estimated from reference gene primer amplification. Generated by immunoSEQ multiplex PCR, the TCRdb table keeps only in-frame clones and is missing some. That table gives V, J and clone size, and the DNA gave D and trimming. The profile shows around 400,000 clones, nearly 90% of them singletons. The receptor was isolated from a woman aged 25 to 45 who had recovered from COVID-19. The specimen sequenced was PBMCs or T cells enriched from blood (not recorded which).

The CDR3, as DNA: TGTGCCAGCAGCGTTGCGGCGGGAGGTTTCAATGAGCAGTTCTTC. As protein: CASSVAAGGFNEQFF. The rearrangement uses TRBV9 and TRBJ2-1; 8 bases fit TRBD2. Germline V gives CDR1 SGDLS, CDR2 YYNGEE. J gave up 6 bases and V 2 bases, and 7 bases lay outside the gene matches. The CDR3 covers 15 residues.